Following are 20 T cell receptor beta chains from one sample sequenced in a study of T-cell reconstitution after alpha-beta-depleted transplantation in children. Unique molecular identifiers tagged the TCRbeta library. TCRdb fed the PCR reads into MiXCR, producing one record per CDR3 protein. The data contain 250,000 to 400,000 distinct CDR3 sequences, around 20% of them singletons. The material was PBMCs, mostly from graft donor cells, obtained 180 days after TCRalphabeta/CD19-depleted stem cell transplant. Receptors originate from a male patient under 18 who had a stem cell transplant for acute lymphoblastic leukemia, so the T cells may come from the graft donor.

The chain has TRBV5-1 and TRBJ1-1; D is possibly TRBD1 (5 bases). V was pared by 0 bases and J by 9 bases, with 9 bases between. This CDR3 contains 12 residues. Looked up from germline, CDR1 is SGHRS and CDR2 is YFSETQ. This CDR3 reads CASSLEGRKAFF. DNA for the CDR3: TGCGCCAGCAGCTTGGAGGGACGGAAAGCTTTCTTT.

This clonotype was seen more than once but under ten times. The gene calls are TRBV20-1 and TRBJ1-6, with D possibly being TRBD1 (6 bases). CDR3 length: 13 residues. V lost 6 bases and J 9 bases, leaving 15 bases between the germline ends. Germline V CDR1 and CDR2: DFQATT, SNEGSKA (reference sequence). The CDR3 coding sequence is TGCAGTGCCAGGGGCCCGCTCGGTTCACCCCTCCACTTT. As protein: CSARGPLGSPLHF.

This clonotype was picked up a small number of times. The V and J genes are TRBV5-1 and TRBJ1-1; D is undetermined. The V gene's germline CDR1 is SGHRS and CDR2 YFSETQ. The length of the CDR3 is 14 residues. V shed 1 base and J shed 4 bases, with 11 bases lying between them. The CDR3 DNA sequence: TGCGCCAGCAGCTTGCAGGCGGCGGGCACTGAAGCTTTCTTT. It translates to CASSLQAAGTEAFF.

This chain joins TRBV24-1 and TRBJ1-5; no clear D gene. Germline V gene data show CDR1 as KGHDR and CDR2 as SFDVKD. The CDR3 is made up of 12 amino acids. V gave up 4 bases and J gave up 5 bases, with 5 bases separating them. Here the CDR3 reads CATSDTYQPQHF. Here the CDR3 DNA reads TGTGCCACCAGTGACACTTATCAGCCCCAGCATTTT.

This clonotype was observed a handful of times. V and J are TRBV7-9 and TRBJ2-7; 7 bases line up with TRBD1. This CDR3 is 13 amino acids long. The trim removed 5 bases at V and 6 bases at J, leaving 7 bases unmatched. The germline gives CDR1 SEHNR, CDR2 FQNEAQ (reference sequence). The CDR3 loop reads CASSLGQEFEQYF. The CDR3 bases are TGTGCCAGCAGCCTCGGACAGGAGTTCGAGCAGTACTTC.

This chain links TRBV18 with TRBJ2-7; TRBD2 might be the D (6 bases). Between the trimmed V and J ends, which lost 6 bases and 7 bases, there was a span of 16 bases. Germline loops: CDR1 KGHSH, CDR2 LQKENI. The CDR3 spans 13 residues. The CDR3 DNA reads TGTGCCAGCTCTTCCCAAGGAGGGGAAGAGCAGTACTTC. It encodes CASSSQGGEEQYF.

The rearrangement uses TRBV4-1 and TRBJ1-2; D may be TRBD1 (5 bases). The CDR3 extends over 16 amino acids. Germline CDR1 is MGHRA and CDR2 is YSYEKL. Trimming cost V 2 bases and J 1 base, with 14 bases left between them. The CDR3 region has the DNA TGCGCCAGCAGCCAACCGGTGAGGGGCGGTAACTATGGCTACACCTTC. Its protein product is CASSQPVRGGNYGYTF.

The chain carries TRBV2 and TRBJ2-1; perhaps TRBD1 as D (5 bases). Germline CDR1 and CDR2: SNHLY and FYNNEI. The V gene lost 8 bases and the J gene lost 2 bases, with 19 bases spanning the gap. The length of the CDR3 is 16 residues. CDR3 nucleotide sequence: TGTGCCAGCGTGGTCTGGAATCACAGGCCCTACAATGAGCAGTTCTTC. This sequence encodes CASVVWNHRPYNEQFF.

The chain carries TRBV29-1 and TRBJ2-7; the D is unclear. The germline gives CDR1 SQVTM, CDR2 ANQGSEA. This CDR3 has 14 residues. V was trimmed by 3 bases and J by 2 bases, leaving 14 bases between them. The CDR3 here is CSVEGGERPYEQYF. CDR3 DNA: TGCAGCGTTGAGGGCGGTGAAAGGCCCTACGAGCAGTACTTC.

The chain is built from TRBV7-8 and TRBJ2-5, with D maybe TRBD2 (5 bases). The germline V gene encodes CDR1 SGHVS and CDR2 FQNEAQ. V lost 5 bases, J lost 3 bases, and 19 bases lay in between. CDR3 length: 16 amino acids. The CDR3 sequence is CASSPPLGGREETQYF. For the CDR3, the DNA is TGTGCCAGCAGCCCCCCGTTAGGAGGCAGAGAAGAGACCCAGTACTTC.

This clonotype was seen a handful of times. V is TRBV6-1 and J is TRBJ1-1; D is unclear. Germline V CDR1 and CDR2: MNHNS, SASEGT. The CDR3 is 15 amino acids. V lost 1 base, J lost 1 base, and 10 bases lay in between. Here the CDR3 reads CASSEGMAGNTEAFF. CDR3 coding DNA: TGTGCCAGCAGTGAAGGTATGGCAGGGAACACTGAAGCTTTCTTT.

This clonotype was seen only a few times. Here the CDR3 reads CASSVRDGLYEQYF. DNA for the CDR3: TGTGCCAGCAGCGTCCGGGACGGACTTTACGAGCAGTACTTC. The V gene is TRBV7-9, the J gene TRBJ2-7; D may be TRBD1 or TRBD2 (5 bases each). This CDR3 spans 14 amino acids. Germline assignment: CDR1 SEHNR and CDR2 FQNEAQ (reference sequence). Trimming took off 5 bases at V and 4 bases at J, with 15 bases between the two ends.

This clonotype was observed at least ten times. V gene TRBV5-1 combines with J gene TRBJ1-2, with a tentative D call TRBD1 (5 bases). The germline CDR1 and CDR2 sequences are SGHRS and YFSETQ. The CDR3 consists of 16 residues. V gave up 4 bases and J gave up 1 base, with 17 bases separating them. Written as DNA, the CDR3 is TGCGCCAGCAGCCCATCCGGGGCGCGGGTTAACTATGGCTACACCTTC. This codes for CASSPSGARVNYGYTF.

The V call is TRBV7-2, the J call TRBJ1-2; 8 nucleotides match TRBD1. V gave up 5 bases and J gave up 1 base; unmatched junction bases: 9. The CDR3 loop spans 16 amino acids. The germline V gene has CDR1 SGHTA and CDR2 FQGNSA. The CDR3 region has the DNA TGTGCCAGCAGCCAGGGACAGGTGGTGGATAACTATGGCTACACCTTC. Its translation: CASSQGQVVDNYGYTF. Looking up the rest from reference TRBV7-2 and TRBJ1-2 gives the full variable domain: GAGVSQSPSNKVTEKGKDVELRCDPISGHTALYWYRQSLGQGLEFLIYFQGNSAPDKSGLPSDRFSAERTGGSVSTLTIQRTQQEDSAVYLCASSQGQVVDNYGYTFGSGTRLTVV.

This clonotype was detected only a few times. This sequence joins TRBV19 and TRBJ2-2; unclear D gene. The CDR3 runs to 13 residues. V was pared by 2 bases and J by 8 bases, with 9 bases between. Germline CDR1 is LNHDA and CDR2 is SQIVND (reference sequence). For the CDR3, the DNA is TGTGCCAGTAGTATAACCCTTTCGGGGGAGCTGTTTTTT. Encoded protein: CASSITLSGELFF.

This clonotype has more than one count but fewer than ten. The chain couples TRBV7-2 to TRBJ2-3, with a possible D match to TRBD2 (6 bases). The CDR3 has 15 residues. Germline loops: CDR1 SGHTA, CDR2 FQGNSA. The germline V and J ends were trimmed by 3 bases and 9 bases, with 19 bases remaining between them. The CDR3 sequence is CASSFGDSPGRTQYF. CDR3 bases: TGTGCCAGCAGCTTTGGGGACTCCCCCGGGCGGACGCAGTATTTT.

V is TRBV12-3 or TRBV12-4 and J is TRBJ1-4; TRBD1 agrees at 7 bases. V trimming: 0 bases; J trimming: 3 bases; junction bases outside the gene matches: 1. CDR3 length: 15 residues. CDR3 bases: TGTGCCAGCAGTTTAGCCGGGACAGCTAATGAAAAACTGTTTTTT. Protein: CASSLAGTANEKLFF.

The CDR3 here is CASSEATGTGAINEQYF. The DNA of the CDR3 is TGTGCCAGCAGTGAAGCCACCGGGACAGGGGCAATAAACGAGCAGTACTTC. The V gene is TRBV6-1, the J gene TRBJ2-7, with 10 bases fitting TRBD1. Unmatched junction bases numbered 10, after V lost 0 bases and J lost 5 bases. This CDR3 spans 17 amino acids. Germline CDR1 MNHNS, CDR2 SASEGT.

This clonotype was counted between two and nine times. The rearrangement uses TRBV5-1 and TRBJ2-7, with D perhaps matching TRBD1 (5 bases). From germline, CDR1 is SGHRS and CDR2 YFSETQ. V lost 1 base to trimming and J lost 4 bases, with 12 bases between them. There are 14 residues in the CDR3. The CDR3 nucleotides are TGCGCCAGCAGCTTGCTTGACAGTTTATACGAGCAGTACTTC. It encodes CASSLLDSLYEQYF.

The chain links TRBV10-3 to TRBJ2-5; D may be TRBD2 (6 bases). The CDR3 is made up of 11 amino acids. Germline CDR1 is ENHRY and CDR2 is SYGVKD. Trimming pared 11 bases from V and 5 bases from J, leaving 12 bases between. The CDR3 nucleotides read TGTGCCCCAGGACTAAGGGAGACCCAGTACTTC. This sequence encodes CAPGLRETQYF.